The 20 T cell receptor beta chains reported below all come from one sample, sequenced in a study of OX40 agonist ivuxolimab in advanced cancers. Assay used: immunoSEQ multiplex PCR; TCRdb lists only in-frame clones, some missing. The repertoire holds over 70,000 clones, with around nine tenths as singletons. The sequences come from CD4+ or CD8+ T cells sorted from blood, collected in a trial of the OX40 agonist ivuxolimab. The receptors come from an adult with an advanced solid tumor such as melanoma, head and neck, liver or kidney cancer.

The CDR3 is CASSPTGTVMGEQYF. The DNA of the CDR3 is TGTGCCAGCAGCCCTACCGGGACGGTGATGGGAGAGCAGTACTTC. The chain joins TRBV11-3 to TRBJ2-7; either TRBD1 or TRBD2 may fit D (5 bases each). Germline lookup yields CDR1 SGHNT and CDR2 YENEEA. Trimming left V 5 bases short and J 7 bases short, with 21 bases between. The CDR3 runs 15 residues.

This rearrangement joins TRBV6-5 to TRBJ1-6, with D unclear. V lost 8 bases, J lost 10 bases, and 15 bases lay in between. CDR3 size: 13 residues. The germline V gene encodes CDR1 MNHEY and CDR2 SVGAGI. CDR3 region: CASRAGHTSPLHF. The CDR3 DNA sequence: TGTGCCAGCCGTGCGGGCCACACCTCACCCCTCCACTTT.

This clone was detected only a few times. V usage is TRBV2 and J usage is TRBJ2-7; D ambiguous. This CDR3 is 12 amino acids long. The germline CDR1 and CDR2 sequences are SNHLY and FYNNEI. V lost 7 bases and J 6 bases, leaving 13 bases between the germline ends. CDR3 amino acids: CASTPEWAEQYF. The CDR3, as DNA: TGTGCCAGCACCCCGGAGTGGGCCGAGCAGTACTTC.

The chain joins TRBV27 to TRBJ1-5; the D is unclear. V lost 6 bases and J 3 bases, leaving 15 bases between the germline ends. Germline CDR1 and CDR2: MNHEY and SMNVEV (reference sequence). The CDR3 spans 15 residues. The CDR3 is CASRFDRGDNQPQHF. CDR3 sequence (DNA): TGTGCCAGCAGATTCGACCGAGGAGACAATCAGCCCCAGCATTTT.

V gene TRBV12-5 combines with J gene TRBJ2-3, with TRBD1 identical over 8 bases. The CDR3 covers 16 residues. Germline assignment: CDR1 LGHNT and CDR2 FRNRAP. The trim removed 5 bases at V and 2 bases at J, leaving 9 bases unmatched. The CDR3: CASGPWTGWDTDTQYF. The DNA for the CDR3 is TGTGCTAGTGGTCCCTGGACAGGGTGGGACACAGATACGCAGTATTTT.

The CDR3 sequence is CASSLRDRAKNIQYF. CDR3 nucleotide sequence: TGTGCCAGCAGTCTCCGGGACAGGGCCAAAAACATTCAGTACTTC. The rearrangement uses TRBV6-5 and TRBJ2-4; 8 bases agree with TRBD1. V lost 5 bases and J lost 1; bases outside the gene matches: 4. The CDR3 runs 15 residues. Germline V lookup: CDR1 MNHEY, CDR2 SVGAGI.

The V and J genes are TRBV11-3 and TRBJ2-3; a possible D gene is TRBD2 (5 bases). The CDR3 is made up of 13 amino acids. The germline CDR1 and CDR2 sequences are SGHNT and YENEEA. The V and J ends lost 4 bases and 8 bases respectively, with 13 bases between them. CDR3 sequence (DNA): TGTGCCAGCAGCTACAGCGTTGGAGGTACGCAGTATTTT. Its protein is CASSYSVGGTQYF.

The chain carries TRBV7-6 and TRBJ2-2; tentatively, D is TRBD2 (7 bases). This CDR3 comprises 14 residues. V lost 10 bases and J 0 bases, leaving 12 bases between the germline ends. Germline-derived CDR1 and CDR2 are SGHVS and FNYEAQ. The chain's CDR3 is CATRGGPNTGELFF. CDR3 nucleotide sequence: TGTGCCACAAGGGGGGGTCCGAACACCGGGGAGCTGTTTTTT.

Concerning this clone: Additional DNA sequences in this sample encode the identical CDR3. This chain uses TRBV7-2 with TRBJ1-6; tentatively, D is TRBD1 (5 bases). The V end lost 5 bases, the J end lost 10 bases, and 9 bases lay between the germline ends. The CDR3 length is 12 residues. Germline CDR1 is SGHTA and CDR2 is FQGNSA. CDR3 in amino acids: CASSVDSSPLHF. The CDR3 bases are TGTGCCAGCAGCGTAGACAGCTCACCCCTCCACTTT.

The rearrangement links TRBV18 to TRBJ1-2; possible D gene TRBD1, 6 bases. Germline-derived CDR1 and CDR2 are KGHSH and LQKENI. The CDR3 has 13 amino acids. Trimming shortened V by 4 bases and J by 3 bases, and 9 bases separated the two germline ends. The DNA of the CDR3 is TGTGCCAGCTCACTCCGGACAGACTATGGCTACACCTTC. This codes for CASSLRTDYGYTF.

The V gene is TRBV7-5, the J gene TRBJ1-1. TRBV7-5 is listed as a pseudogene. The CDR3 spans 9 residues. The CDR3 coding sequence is TGTGTCAGAAGCCCGGACGGAGACTTT. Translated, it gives CVRSPDGDF.

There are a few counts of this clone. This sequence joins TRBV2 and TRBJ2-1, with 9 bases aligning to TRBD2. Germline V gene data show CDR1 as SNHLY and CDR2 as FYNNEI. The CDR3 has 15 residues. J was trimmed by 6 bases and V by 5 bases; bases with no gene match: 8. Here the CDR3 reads CASSPLAGQGNEQFF. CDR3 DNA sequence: TGTGCCAGCAGTCCCCTAGCGGGGCAAGGCAATGAGCAGTTCTTC.

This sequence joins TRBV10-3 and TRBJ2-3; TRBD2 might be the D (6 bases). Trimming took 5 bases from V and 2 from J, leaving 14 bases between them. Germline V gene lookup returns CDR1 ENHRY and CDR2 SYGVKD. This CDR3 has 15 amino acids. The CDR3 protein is CAISSSETPTDTQYF. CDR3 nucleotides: TGTGCCATCAGTTCTAGCGAGACTCCCACAGATACGCAGTATTTT.

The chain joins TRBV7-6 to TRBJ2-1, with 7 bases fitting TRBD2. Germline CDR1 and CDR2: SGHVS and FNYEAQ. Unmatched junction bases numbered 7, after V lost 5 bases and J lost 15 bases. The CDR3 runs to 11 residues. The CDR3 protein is CASSRGGRVFF. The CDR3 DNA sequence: TGTGCCAGCAGCCGCGGGGGTAGGGTGTTCTTC.

The CDR3 DNA reads as TGTGCCAGCAGCCCGAAGACAGGGAGTCGATCTGAAGCTTTCTTT. Its protein is CASSPKTGSRSEAFF. This sequence joins TRBV7-2 and TRBJ1-1; 7 nucleotides agree with TRBD1. Germline assignment: CDR1 SGHTA and CDR2 FQGNSA. V gave up 5 bases and J gave up 6 bases; unmatched junction bases: 12. CDR3 length: 15 residues.

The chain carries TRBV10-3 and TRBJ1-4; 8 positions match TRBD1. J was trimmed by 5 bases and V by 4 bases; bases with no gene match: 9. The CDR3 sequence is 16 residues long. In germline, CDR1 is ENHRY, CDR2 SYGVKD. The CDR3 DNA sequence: TGTGCCATCAGTGCGTCCCTGGACAGGGTGAATGAAAAACTGTTTTTT. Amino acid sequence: CAISASLDRVNEKLFF.

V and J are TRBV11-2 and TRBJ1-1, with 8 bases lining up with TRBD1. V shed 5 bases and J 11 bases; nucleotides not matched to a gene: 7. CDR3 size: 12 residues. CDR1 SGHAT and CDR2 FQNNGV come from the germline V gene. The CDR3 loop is CASSELDRGAFF. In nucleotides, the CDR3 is TGTGCCAGCAGCGAACTCGACAGGGGCGCTTTCTTT.

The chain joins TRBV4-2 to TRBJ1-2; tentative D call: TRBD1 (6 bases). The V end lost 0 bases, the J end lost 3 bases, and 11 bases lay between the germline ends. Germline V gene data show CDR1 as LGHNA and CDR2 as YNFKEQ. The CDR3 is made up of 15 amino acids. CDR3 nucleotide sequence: TGTGCCAGCAGCCAAGATAGGGGGGGCGACTATGGCTACACCTTC. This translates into CASSQDRGGDYGYTF.

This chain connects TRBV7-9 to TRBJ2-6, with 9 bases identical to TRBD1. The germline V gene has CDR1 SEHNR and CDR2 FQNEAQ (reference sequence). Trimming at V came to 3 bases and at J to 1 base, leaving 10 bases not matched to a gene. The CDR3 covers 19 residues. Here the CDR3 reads CASSFRQGGLLSGANVLTF. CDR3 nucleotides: TGTGCCAGCAGCTTCAGACAGGGGGGATTGCTGTCTGGGGCCAACGTCCTGACTTTC.

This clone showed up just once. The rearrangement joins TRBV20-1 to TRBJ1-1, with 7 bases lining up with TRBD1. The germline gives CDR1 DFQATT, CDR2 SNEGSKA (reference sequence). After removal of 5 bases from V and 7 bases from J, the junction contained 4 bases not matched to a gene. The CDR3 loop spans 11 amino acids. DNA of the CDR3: TGCAGTGCTCCACGACAGGGTGAAGCTTTCTTT. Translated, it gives CSAPRQGEAFF.